This T cell receptor beta chain was identified in a study of shared clonotypes between healthy human individuals. Whole-study results and caveats: The sole specimen, blood, was sampled, and tissue repertoires likely differ. Naive subsets usually exceeded memory subsets in estimated richness.

TCRdb's copy holds only in-frame clones and misses some; the assay was immunoSEQ multiplex PCR. The table has over a million clones, approximately 97% seen once. A word on this clone: The antigen is undetermined.

This CDR3 contains 16 residues. V was pared by 3 bases and J by 0 bases, with 8 bases of the junction left unmatched. The germline CDR1 and CDR2 sequences are SGHNT and YYREEE (reference sequence). This TCR was recovered from a man under 40 in good health. The chain recombines TRBV5-4 with TRBJ2-7; 8 bases match TRBD1. Sequencing was carried out using naive CD4+ T cells sorted from blood. Subset specified: CD45RA+ positively selected. In DNA, the CDR3 is TGTGCCAGCAGCTCGAAAACAGGGGGTGTCTCCTACGAGCAGTACTTC. It codes for CASSSKTGGVSYEQYF. Combining the CDR3 with reference TRBV5-4 and TRBJ2-7 gives the whole variable domain ETGVTQSPTHLIKTRGQQVTLRCSSQSGHNTVSWYQQALGQGPQFIFQYYREEENGRGNFPPRFSGLQFPNYSSELNVNALELDDSALYLCASSSKTGGVSYEQYFGPGTRLTVT.